This T cell receptor (beta chain) is from a study of CD4 T cells in relation to SARS-CoV-2 and coronaviruses. Unexposed donor CD4+ T cells date from about 2010-2019, before the COVID-19 pandemic. CDR3 length: 15 amino acids. From germline, CDR1 is MDHEN and CDR2 SYDVKM. Trimming stripped 7 bases from V and 3 bases from J, with 15 bases between. Repertoires were generated with immunoSEQ multiplex PCR, while TCRdb's copy carries only in-frame clones and drops some. The sample lists 55,000 to 70,000 clones; 80% to 95% were seen once. This TCR was sampled from a human donor in good health. Sequenced sample: naive CD4+ T cells from PBMCs. Stated subset: naive CD4+ T cells isolated by negative enrichment. This sequence joins TRBV28 and TRBJ2-2; D remains ambiguous. The CDR3 reads CASTHGQKYTGELFF. Here the CDR3 DNA reads TGTGCCAGCACCCACGGGCAGAAATACACCGGGGAGCTGTTTTTT.